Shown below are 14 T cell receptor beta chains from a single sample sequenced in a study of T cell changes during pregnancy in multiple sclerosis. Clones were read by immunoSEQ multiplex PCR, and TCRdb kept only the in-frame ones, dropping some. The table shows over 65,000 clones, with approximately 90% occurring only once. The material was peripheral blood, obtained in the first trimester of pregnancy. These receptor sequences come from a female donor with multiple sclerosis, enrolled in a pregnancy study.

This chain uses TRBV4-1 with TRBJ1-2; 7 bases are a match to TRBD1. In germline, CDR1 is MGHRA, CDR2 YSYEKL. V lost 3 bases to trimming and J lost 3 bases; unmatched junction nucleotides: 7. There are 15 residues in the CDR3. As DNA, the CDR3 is TGCGCCAGCAGCCAGGGTACAGGGGCATACTATGGCTACACCTTC. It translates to CASSQGTGAYYGYTF.

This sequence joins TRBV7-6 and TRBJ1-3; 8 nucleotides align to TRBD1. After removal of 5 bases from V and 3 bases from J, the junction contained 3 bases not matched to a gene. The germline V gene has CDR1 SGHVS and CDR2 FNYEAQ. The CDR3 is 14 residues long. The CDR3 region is CASSADRVGNTIYF. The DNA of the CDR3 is TGTGCCAGCAGCGCGGACAGGGTTGGAAACACCATATATTTT.

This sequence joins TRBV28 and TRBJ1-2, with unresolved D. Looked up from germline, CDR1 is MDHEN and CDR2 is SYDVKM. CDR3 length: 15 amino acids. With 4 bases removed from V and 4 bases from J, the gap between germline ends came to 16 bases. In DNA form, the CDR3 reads TGTGCCAGCAGTTCGACCATTACAGACGTCTATGGCTACACCTTC. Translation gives CASSSTITDVYGYTF.

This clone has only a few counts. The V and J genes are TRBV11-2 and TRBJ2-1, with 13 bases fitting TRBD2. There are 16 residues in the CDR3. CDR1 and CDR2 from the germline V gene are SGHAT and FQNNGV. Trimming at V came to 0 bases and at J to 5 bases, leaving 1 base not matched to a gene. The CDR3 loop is CASSLDTSGGDNEQFF. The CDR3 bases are TGTGCCAGCAGCTTAGACACTAGCGGGGGGGACAATGAGCAGTTCTTC. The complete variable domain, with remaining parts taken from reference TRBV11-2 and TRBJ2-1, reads EAGVAQSPRYKIIEKRQSVAFWCNPISGHATLYWYQQILGQGPKLLIQFQNNGVVDDSQLPKDRFSAERLKGVDSTLKIQPAKLEDSAVYLCASSLDTSGGDNEQFFGPGTRLTVL.

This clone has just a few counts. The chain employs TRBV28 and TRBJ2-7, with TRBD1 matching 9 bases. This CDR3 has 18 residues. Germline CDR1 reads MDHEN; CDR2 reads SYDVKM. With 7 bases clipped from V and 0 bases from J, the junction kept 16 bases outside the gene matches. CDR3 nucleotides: TGTGCCAGCAATCCCTCGGACAGGGGTTATCGGTTCTCCTACGAGCAGTACTTC. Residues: CASNPSDRGYRFSYEQYF.

The CDR3 loop is CASSAGGASTDTQYF. The DNA of the CDR3 is TGTGCCAGCAGTGCTGGAGGGGCTTCCACAGATACGCAGTATTTT. The chain employs TRBV28 and TRBJ2-3, with TRBD2 as a possible D gene (6 bases). This CDR3 is built from 15 residues. From germline, CDR1 is MDHEN and CDR2 SYDVKM. V was clipped by 5 bases and J by 2 bases, with 14 bases between them.

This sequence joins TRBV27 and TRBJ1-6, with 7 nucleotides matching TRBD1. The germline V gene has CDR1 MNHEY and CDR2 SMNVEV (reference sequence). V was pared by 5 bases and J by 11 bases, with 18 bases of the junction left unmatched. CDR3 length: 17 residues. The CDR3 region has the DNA TGTGCCAGCAGTCCCGGGACAGAGGGCTCATATGTCGCACCCCTCCACTTT. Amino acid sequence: CASSPGTEGSYVAPLHF.

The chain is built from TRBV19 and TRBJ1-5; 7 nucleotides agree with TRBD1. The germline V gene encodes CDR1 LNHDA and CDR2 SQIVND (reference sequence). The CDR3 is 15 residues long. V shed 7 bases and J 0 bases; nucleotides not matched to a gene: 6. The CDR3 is CASTGTDYSNQPQHF. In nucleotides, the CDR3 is TGTGCCAGTACTGGGACAGATTATAGCAATCAGCCCCAGCATTTT.

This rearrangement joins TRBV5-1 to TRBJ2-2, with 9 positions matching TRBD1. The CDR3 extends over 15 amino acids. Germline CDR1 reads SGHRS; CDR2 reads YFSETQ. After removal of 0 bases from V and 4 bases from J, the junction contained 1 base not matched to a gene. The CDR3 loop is CASSLVTGGTGELFF. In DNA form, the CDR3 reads TGCGCCAGCAGCTTGGTGACAGGGGGCACCGGGGAGCTGTTTTTT. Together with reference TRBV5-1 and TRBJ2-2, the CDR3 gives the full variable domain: KAGVTQTPRYLIKTRGQQVTLSCSPISGHRSVSWYQQTPGQGLQFLFEYFSETQRNKGNFPGRFSGRQFSNSRSEMNVSTLELGDSALYLCASSLVTGGTGELFFGEGSRLTVL.

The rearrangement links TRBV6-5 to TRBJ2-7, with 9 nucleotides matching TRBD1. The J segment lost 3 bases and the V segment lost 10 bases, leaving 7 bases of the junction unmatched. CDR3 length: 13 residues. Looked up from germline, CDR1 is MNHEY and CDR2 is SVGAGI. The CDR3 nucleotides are TGTGCCACCCTGGGACAGGGTGGCTACGAGCAGTACTTC. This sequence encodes CATLGQGGYEQYF.

In DNA, the CDR3 is TGTGCCAGCAGCCCCACTAGCGACACCGGGGAGCTGTTTTTT. Amino acids: CASSPTSDTGELFF. This sequence joins TRBV7-2 and TRBJ2-2; 7 bases are a match to TRBD2. CDR1 is SGHTA, CDR2 FQGNSA, per germline. J was trimmed by 3 bases and V by 5 bases; bases with no gene match: 3. The CDR3 covers 14 residues.

The CDR3 loop reads CASSPSAGTGGPNEQFF. CDR3 in DNA: TGCGCCAGCAGCCCAAGTGCCGGGACAGGGGGGCCTAATGAGCAGTTCTTC. The V and J genes are TRBV4-3 and TRBJ2-1, with 11 bases identical to TRBD1. This CDR3 is 17 amino acids long. Trimming at V came to 4 bases and at J to 7 bases, leaving 12 bases not matched to a gene. The V gene's germline CDR1 is LGHNA and CDR2 YSLEER.

As DNA, the CDR3 is TGCGCCAGCAGCTTGGCGTTAACAGGATACGAGCAGTACTTC. Translation gives CASSLALTGYEQYF. The chain couples TRBV5-1 to TRBJ2-7, with D tentatively TRBD1 (5 bases). CDR3 length: 14 residues. CDR1 and CDR2 from the germline V gene are SGHRS and YFSETQ. Trimming pared 0 bases from V and 4 bases from J, leaving 11 bases between.

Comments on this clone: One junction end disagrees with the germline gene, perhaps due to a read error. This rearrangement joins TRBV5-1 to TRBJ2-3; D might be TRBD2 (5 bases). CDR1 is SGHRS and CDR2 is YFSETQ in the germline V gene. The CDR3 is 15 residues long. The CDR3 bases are TGCGCCAGCAGCCTCCCCCGGGATAGCAGAGATACGCAGTATTTT. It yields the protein CASSLPRDSRDTQYF.